The next 23 T cell receptor beta chains were all read from a single sample in a study of T-cell reconstitution after alpha-beta-depleted transplantation in children. Unique molecular identifiers tagged the TCRbeta library. TCRdb passed the PCR reads through MiXCR, listing each CDR3 protein once. The repertoire includes some 830,000 distinct CDR3 sequences, under 20% of them detected once, and around 4.5% sits in the top ten. The sequenced sample was PBMCs, mostly from graft donor cells, obtained 360 days after TCRalphabeta/CD19-depleted stem cell transplant. The receptor source for this set is a male patient younger than 18 who had a stem cell transplant for acute lymphoblastic leukemia, so the T cells may come from the graft donor.

Turning to this clonotype: It is likely a read error, because the conserved phenylalanine at the end of the CDR3 is missing. The V and J genes are TRBV5-1 and TRBJ2-3; D is uncertain. V was clipped by 0 bases and J by 6 bases, with 2 bases between them. The CDR3 loop spans 11 amino acids. The germline V gene has CDR1 SGHRS and CDR2 YFSETQ. The CDR3 region is CASSLEDTQYS. The CDR3 nucleotides read TGCGCCAGCAGCTTGGAGGATACGCAGTATTCT.

The genes are TRBV11-2 and TRBJ2-4; no firm D call. Looked up from germline, CDR1 is SGHAT and CDR2 is FQNNGV. V was shortened by 6 bases and J by 0 bases, with 6 bases between the two germline ends. The CDR3 extends over 13 amino acids. The CDR3 nucleotides read TGTGCCAGCAGAAGTATAGCCAAAAACATTCAGTACTTC. Translating it yields CASRSIAKNIQYF.

This clonotype has at least ten counts. The chain combines TRBV3-1 with TRBJ2-7; D is undetermined. The germline V gene has CDR1 LGHDT and CDR2 YNNKEL (reference sequence). Trimming stripped 2 bases from V and 6 bases from J, with 8 bases between. CDR3 size: 12 residues. The DNA of the CDR3 is TGTGCCAGCAGCCAACTTGCCCTCGAGCAGTACTTC. Translated, it gives CASSQLALEQYF.

Many counts were recorded for this clonotype. The CDR3 spells CASSLIVLAAGNEQFF. The CDR3 nucleotides read TGTGCCAGCAGCCTTATCGTACTAGCGGCAGGCAATGAGCAGTTCTTC. The genes are TRBV11-2 and TRBJ2-1, with 8 positions matching TRBD2. This CDR3 spans 16 amino acids. CDR1 SGHAT and CDR2 FQNNGV come from the germline V gene. V lost 5 bases and J lost 6; bases outside the gene matches: 12.

This clonotype was seen more than once but under ten times. The chain carries TRBV2 and TRBJ2-2, with D possibly matching TRBD1 (6 bases). Trimming took off 5 bases at V and 1 base at J, with 11 bases between the two ends. The CDR3 has 15 residues. CDR1 and CDR2 (germline): SNHLY, FYNNEI. CDR3 protein: CASSQTGLNTGELFF. The CDR3 DNA is TGTGCCAGCAGTCAGACAGGCCTGAACACCGGGGAGCTGTTTTTT.

This clonotype was observed a handful of times. The V and J genes are TRBV18 and TRBJ1-1; D unclear. The CDR3 sequence is 13 residues long. Germline V gene sequence: CDR1 KGHSH, CDR2 LQKENI. The V gene lost 3 bases and the J gene lost 1 base, with 6 bases spanning the gap. The chain's CDR3 is CASSPVANTEAFF. The CDR3 coding sequence is TGTGCCAGCTCACCTGTGGCGAACACTGAAGCTTTCTTT.

The chain combines TRBV4-1 with TRBJ2-5; D may be TRBD1 or TRBD2 (5 bases each). Germline values: CDR1 MGHRA, CDR2 YSYEKL. There are 15 residues in the CDR3. V was cut by 1 base and J by 7 bases, with 16 bases left in between. CDR3: CASSQGGPPIGTQYF. CDR3 sequence (DNA): TGCGCCAGCAGCCAAGGGGGACCTCCTATTGGGACCCAGTACTTC.

The rearrangement uses TRBV5-1 and TRBJ2-1, with D perhaps TRBD1 (5 bases). Germline loops: CDR1 SGHRS, CDR2 YFSETQ. V was cut by 7 bases and J by 0 bases, with 14 bases left in between. CDR3 size: 15 residues. CDR3 in amino acids: CASQARESSYNEQFF. The CDR3 DNA follows: TGCGCCAGCCAGGCCAGGGAAAGCTCCTACAATGAGCAGTTCTTC.

The CDR3 region has the DNA TGCAGCGTTGAAGACTGGCCCGCTAACTATGGCTACACCTTC. Translated: CSVEDWPANYGYTF. The chain uses TRBV29-1 and TRBJ1-2; D is uncertain. The germline V gene encodes CDR1 SQVTM and CDR2 ANQGSEA. Trimming pared 0 bases from V and 0 bases from J, leaving 8 bases between. The CDR3 consists of 14 residues.

The V call is TRBV12-3 or TRBV12-4, the J call TRBJ2-7; D is undetermined. The germline V and J ends were trimmed by 5 bases and 0 bases, with 11 bases remaining between them. This CDR3 contains 14 residues. The CDR3 coding sequence is TGTGCCAGCAGTGCCTTAAGATTCTCCTACGAGCAGTACTTC. Translating gives CASSALRFSYEQYF.

The chain is built from TRBV20-1 and TRBJ1-5, with D hard to call. The V and J ends lost 2 bases and 3 bases respectively, with 8 bases between them. The germline CDR1 and CDR2 sequences are DFQATT and SNEGSKA (reference sequence). The CDR3 is 13 residues long. As DNA, the CDR3 is TGCAGTGCTAGATCAGAATTCAATCAGCCCCAGCATTTT. Residues: CSARSEFNQPQHF.

There are many counts of this clonotype. In DNA, the CDR3 is TGCAGCGTTGAAAGGGGAAAAGACTCTTCCAACTATGGCTACACCTTC. Translated: CSVERGKDSSNYGYTF. The genes are TRBV29-1 and TRBJ1-2, with D possibly being TRBD1 (5 bases). With 2 bases removed from V and 2 bases from J, the gap between germline ends came to 18 bases. Germline-derived CDR1 and CDR2 are SQVTM and ANQGSEA. The CDR3 extends over 16 amino acids.

In the case of this clonotype: Since a much larger clone is just one base distant, this may be a read error. The genes are TRBV12-3 or TRBV12-4 and TRBJ2-1; the match to TRBD2 covers 9 bases. The CDR3 length is 15 residues. With 10 bases clipped from V and 5 bases from J, the junction kept 12 bases outside the gene matches. The CDR3 DNA follows: TGTGCCACTCAAGACGGACTAGCGAGCAACAATGAGCAGTTCTTC. Its translation: CATQDGLASNNEQFF.

The V call is TRBV5-1, the J call TRBJ2-2, with TRBD2 as a possible D gene (5 bases). Trimming cost V 0 bases and J 2 bases, with 11 bases left between them. The CDR3 length is 16 residues. Germline lookup yields CDR1 SGHRS and CDR2 YFSETQ. The DNA of the CDR3 is TGCGCCAGCAGCTTGGAGGTTCTAGCCAACACCGGGGAGCTGTTTTTT. This translates into CASSLEVLANTGELFF.

This sequence joins TRBV7-8 and TRBJ2-1, with 9 bases fitting TRBD1. This CDR3 spans 15 amino acids. V lost 1 base and J lost 5; bases outside the gene matches: 3. Germline assignment: CDR1 SGHVS and CDR2 FQNEAQ. For the CDR3, the DNA is TGTGCCAGCAGCTTAGACAGGGGGCCCCACAATGAGCAGTTCTTC. This translates into CASSLDRGPHNEQFF.

The CDR3 region is CASSLDPVAGAYLNEQFF. In DNA form, the CDR3 reads TGCGCCAGCAGCTTGGACCCGGTAGCGGGAGCGTACCTCAATGAGCAGTTCTTC. This chain connects TRBV5-1 to TRBJ2-1; 9 nucleotides align to TRBD2. This CDR3 contains 18 residues. From germline, CDR1 is SGHRS and CDR2 YFSETQ. J was trimmed by 6 bases and V by 0 bases; bases with no gene match: 13.

This chain connects TRBV7-9 to TRBJ2-1; tentatively, D is TRBD2 (5 bases). In germline, CDR1 is SEHNR, CDR2 FQNEAQ (reference sequence). Trimming shortened V by 1 base and J by 9 bases, and 16 bases separated the two germline ends. This CDR3 spans 15 amino acids. This chain's CDR3 is CASSLVSSSSIEQFF. Written as DNA, the CDR3 is TGTGCCAGCAGCTTAGTCTCTAGCAGTTCGATTGAGCAGTTCTTC.

This clonotype has at least ten counts. The gene calls are TRBV12-3 or TRBV12-4 and TRBJ2-7; 9 bases agree with TRBD2. CDR3 length equals 14 residues. Unmatched junction bases numbered 1, after V lost 1 base and J lost 3 bases. This chain's CDR3 is CASSLGSGGYEQYF. The CDR3 DNA reads as TGTGCCAGCAGTTTAGGTAGCGGGGGCTACGAGCAGTACTTC.

Details on this clonotype: One end of the junction fails to match germline, which may point to a read error. The chain uses TRBV7-9 and TRBJ1-1; 9 nucleotides match TRBD1. Germline V gene lookup returns CDR1 SEHNR and CDR2 FQNEAQ (reference sequence). The CDR3 is 14 residues long. The CDR3: CSSSSGQGRTEAFF. The CDR3 DNA follows: TGTTCCAGCAGCTCGGGACAGGGCAGAACTGAAGCTTTCTTT.

The gene calls are TRBV7-8 and TRBJ2-2; D is uncertain. The length of the CDR3 is 15 residues. CDR1 is SGHVS, CDR2 FQNEAQ, per germline. V lost 4 bases, J lost 6 bases, and 15 bases lay in between. CDR3 protein: CASSSIAGLPGELFF. CDR3 coding DNA: TGTGCCAGCAGCTCAATTGCAGGTCTACCCGGGGAGCTGTTTTTT.

This clonotype was observed a few times. The rearrangement links TRBV20-1 to TRBJ2-5, with 8 bases lining up with TRBD2. Germline values: CDR1 DFQATT, CDR2 SNEGSKA (reference sequence). After removal of 1 base from V and 1 base from J, the junction contained 2 bases not matched to a gene. The CDR3 runs to 14 residues. The CDR3 protein is CSARATSGQETQYF. The CDR3 nucleotides read TGCAGTGCTAGAGCTACTAGCGGCCAAGAGACCCAGTACTTC.

The chain combines TRBV5-1 with TRBJ1-2, with D perhaps TRBD1 (6 bases). This CDR3 contains 15 residues. Germline CDR1 and CDR2: SGHRS and YFSETQ. Trimming took off 4 bases at V and 2 bases at J, with 15 bases between the two ends. CDR3 loop: CASSVGQSPNYGYTF. CDR3 in DNA: TGCGCCAGCAGCGTTGGACAGAGCCCCAACTATGGCTACACCTTC.

This clonotype was recorded at least ten times. V usage is TRBV7-2 and J usage is TRBJ1-2; D possibly corresponds to TRBD1 (5 bases). CDR3 length: 15 amino acids. V shed 1 base and J shed 4 bases, with 13 bases lying between them. Germline CDR1 is SGHTA and CDR2 is FQGNSA. This CDR3 is CASSLEGRKSYGYTF. The CDR3 region has the DNA TGTGCCAGCAGCTTAGAGGGACGGAAGTCCTATGGCTACACCTTC.